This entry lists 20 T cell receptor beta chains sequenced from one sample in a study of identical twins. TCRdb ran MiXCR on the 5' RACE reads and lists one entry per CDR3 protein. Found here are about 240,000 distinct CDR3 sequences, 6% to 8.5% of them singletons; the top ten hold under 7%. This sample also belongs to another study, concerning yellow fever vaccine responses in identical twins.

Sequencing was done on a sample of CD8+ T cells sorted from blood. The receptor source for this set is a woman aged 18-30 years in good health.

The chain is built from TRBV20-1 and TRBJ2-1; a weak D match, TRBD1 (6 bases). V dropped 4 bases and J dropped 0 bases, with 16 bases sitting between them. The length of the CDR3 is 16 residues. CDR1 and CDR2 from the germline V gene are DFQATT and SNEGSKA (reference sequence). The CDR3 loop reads CSANRAPRRSYNEQFF. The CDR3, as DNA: TGCAGTGCTAACAGGGCGCCCCGTCGCTCCTACAATGAGCAGTTCTTC.

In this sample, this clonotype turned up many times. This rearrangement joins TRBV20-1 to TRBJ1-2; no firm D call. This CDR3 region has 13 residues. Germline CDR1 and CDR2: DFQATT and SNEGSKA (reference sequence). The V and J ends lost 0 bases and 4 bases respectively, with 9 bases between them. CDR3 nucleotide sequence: TGCAGTGCTAGAGAAGGGAGTGCCTATGGCTACACCTTC. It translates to CSAREGSAYGYTF.

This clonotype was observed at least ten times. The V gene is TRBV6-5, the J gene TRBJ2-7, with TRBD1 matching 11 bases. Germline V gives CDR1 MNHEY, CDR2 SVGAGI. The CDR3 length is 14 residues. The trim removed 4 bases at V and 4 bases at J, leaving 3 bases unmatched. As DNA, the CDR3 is TGTGCCAGCAGTTGGGGACAGGGGGGGTACGAGCAGTACTTC. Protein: CASSWGQGGYEQYF.

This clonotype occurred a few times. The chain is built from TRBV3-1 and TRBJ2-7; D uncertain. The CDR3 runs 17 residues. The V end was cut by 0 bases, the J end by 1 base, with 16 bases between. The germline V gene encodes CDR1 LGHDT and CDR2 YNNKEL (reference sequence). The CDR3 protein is CASSQDRFFGTSYEQYF. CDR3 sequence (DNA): TGTGCCAGCAGCCAAGATCGGTTCTTCGGAACGTCCTACGAGCAGTACTTC.

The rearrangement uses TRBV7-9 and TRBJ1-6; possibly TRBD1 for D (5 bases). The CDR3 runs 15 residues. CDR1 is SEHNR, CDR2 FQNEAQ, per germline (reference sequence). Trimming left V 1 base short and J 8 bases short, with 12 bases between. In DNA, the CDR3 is TGTGCCAGCAGCTTAGGGCAGGGCGCAGATTCACCCCTCCACTTT. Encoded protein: CASSLGQGADSPLHF.

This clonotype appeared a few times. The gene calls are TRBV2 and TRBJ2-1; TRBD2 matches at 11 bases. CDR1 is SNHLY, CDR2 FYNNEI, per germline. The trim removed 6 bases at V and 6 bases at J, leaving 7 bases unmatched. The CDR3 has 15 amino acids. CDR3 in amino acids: CASRTTSGSINEQFF. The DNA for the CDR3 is TGTGCCAGCAGAACAACTAGCGGGAGTATCAATGAGCAGTTCTTC. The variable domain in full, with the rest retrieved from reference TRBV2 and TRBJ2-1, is EPEVTQTPSHQVTQMGQEVILRCVPISNHLYFYWYRQILGQKVEFLVSFYNNEISEKSEIFDDQFSVERPDGSNFTLKIRSTKLEDSAMYFCASRTTSGSINEQFFGPGTRLTVL.

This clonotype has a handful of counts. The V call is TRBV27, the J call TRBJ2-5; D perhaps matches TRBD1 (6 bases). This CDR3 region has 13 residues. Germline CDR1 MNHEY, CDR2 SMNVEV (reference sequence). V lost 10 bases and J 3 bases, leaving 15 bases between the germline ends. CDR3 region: CAIPGQLKETQYF. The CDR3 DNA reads TGTGCCATTCCGGGACAACTAAAAGAGACCCAGTACTTC.

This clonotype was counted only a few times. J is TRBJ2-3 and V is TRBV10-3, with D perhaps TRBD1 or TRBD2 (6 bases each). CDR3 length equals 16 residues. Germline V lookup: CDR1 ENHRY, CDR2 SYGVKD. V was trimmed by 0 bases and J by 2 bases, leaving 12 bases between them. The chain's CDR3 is CAISESEGDFTDTQYF. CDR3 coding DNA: TGTGCCATCAGTGAGTCTGAGGGGGACTTCACAGATACGCAGTATTTT.

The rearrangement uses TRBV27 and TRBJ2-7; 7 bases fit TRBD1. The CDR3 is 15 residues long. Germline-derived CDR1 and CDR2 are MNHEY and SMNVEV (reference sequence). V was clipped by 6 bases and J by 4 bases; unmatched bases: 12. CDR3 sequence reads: CASRGAGTADYEQYF. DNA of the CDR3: TGTGCCAGCAGAGGGGCCGGGACAGCCGATTACGAGCAGTACTTC.

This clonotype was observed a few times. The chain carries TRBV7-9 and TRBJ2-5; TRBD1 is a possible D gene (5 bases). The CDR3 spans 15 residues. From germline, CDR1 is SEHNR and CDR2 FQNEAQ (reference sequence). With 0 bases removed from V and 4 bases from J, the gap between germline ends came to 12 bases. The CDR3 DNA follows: TGTGCCAGCAGCTTAGCGCTAATGCAGGGAGAGACCCAGTACTTC. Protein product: CASSLALMQGETQYF. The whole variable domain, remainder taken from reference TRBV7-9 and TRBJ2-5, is DTGVSQNPRHKITKRGQNVTFRCDPISEHNRLYWYRQTLGQGPEFLTYFQNEAQLEKSRLLSDRFSAERPKGSFSTLEIQRTEQGDSAMYLCASSLALMQGETQYFGPGTRLLVL.

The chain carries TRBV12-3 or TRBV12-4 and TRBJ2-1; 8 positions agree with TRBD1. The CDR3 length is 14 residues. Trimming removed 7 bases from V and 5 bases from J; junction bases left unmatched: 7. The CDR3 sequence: CASTADRADNEQFF. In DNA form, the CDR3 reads TGTGCCAGCACCGCGGACAGGGCGGACAATGAGCAGTTCTTC.

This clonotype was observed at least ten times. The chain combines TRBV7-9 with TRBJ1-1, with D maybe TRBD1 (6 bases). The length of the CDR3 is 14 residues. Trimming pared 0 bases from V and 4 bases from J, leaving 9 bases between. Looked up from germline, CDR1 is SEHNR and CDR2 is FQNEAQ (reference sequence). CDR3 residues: CASSLAGGGTEAFF. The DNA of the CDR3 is TGTGCCAGCAGCTTAGCCGGAGGGGGCACTGAAGCTTTCTTT.

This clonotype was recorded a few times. In DNA form, the CDR3 reads TGTGCCAGCAGTGAGGGGACAGGGGGCTACGAGCAGTACTTC. It encodes CASSEGTGGYEQYF. The chain combines TRBV6-4 with TRBJ2-7, with 11 bases lining up with TRBD1. Germline V gene sequence: CDR1 MRHNA, CDR2 SNTAGT. V gave up 3 bases and J gave up 3 bases; unmatched junction bases: 1. There are 14 residues in the CDR3.

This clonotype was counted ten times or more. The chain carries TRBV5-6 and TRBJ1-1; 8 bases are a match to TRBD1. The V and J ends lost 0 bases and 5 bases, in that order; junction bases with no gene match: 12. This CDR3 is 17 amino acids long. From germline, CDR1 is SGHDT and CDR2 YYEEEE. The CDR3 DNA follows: TGTGCCAGCAGCTTGGAGGGGCCAGGGGGCGCGGGTACTGAAGCTTTCTTT. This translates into CASSLEGPGGAGTEAFF.

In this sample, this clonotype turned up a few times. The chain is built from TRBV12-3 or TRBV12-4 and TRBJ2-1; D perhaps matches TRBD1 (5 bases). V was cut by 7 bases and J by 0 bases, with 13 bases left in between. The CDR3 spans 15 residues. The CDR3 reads CASTNGQGSYNEQFF. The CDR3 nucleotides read TGTGCCAGCACCAATGGTCAGGGCTCCTACAATGAGCAGTTCTTC.

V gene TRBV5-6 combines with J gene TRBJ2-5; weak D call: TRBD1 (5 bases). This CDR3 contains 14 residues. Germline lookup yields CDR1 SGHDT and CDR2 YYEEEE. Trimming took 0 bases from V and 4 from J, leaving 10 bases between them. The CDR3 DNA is TGTGCCAGCAGCTTGGTGGTCAGGGCAGAGACCCAGTACTTC. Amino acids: CASSLVVRAETQYF.

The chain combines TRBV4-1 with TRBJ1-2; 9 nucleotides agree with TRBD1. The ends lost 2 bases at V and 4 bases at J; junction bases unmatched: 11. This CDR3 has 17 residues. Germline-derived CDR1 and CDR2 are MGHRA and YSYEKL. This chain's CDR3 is CASSQLTPGQGVYGYTF. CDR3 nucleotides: TGCGCCAGCAGCCAACTTACTCCGGGACAGGGAGTCTATGGCTACACCTTC.

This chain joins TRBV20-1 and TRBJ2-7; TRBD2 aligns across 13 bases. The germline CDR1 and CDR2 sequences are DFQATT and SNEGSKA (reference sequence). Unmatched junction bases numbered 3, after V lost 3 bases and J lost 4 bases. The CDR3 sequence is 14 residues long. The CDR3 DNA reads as TGCAGTGCTAGCGGGACTAGCGGGGAATACGAGCAGTACGTC. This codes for CSASGTSGEYEQYV.

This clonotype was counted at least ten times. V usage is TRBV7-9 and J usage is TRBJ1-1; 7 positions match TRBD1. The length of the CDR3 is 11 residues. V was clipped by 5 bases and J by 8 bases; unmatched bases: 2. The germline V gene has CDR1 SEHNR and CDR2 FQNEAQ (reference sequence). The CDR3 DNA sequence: TGTGCCAGCAGCCCGGACAGGGAAGCTTTCTTT. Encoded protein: CASSPDREAFF.

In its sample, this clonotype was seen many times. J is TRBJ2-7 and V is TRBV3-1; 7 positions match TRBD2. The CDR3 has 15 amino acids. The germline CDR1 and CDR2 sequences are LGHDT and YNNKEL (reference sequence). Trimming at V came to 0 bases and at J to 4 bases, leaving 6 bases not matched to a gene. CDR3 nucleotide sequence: TGTGCCAGCAGCCAAGAGGGCTGGGGGGGATACGAGCAGTACTTC. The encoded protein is CASSQEGWGGYEQYF.